A single sample is the source of the 3 T cell receptor beta chains below, sequenced in a study of identical twins listed by TCRdb under 2016. Libraries were built with 5' RACE. The instrument was an Illumina HiSeq 2000. TCRdb ran its own pipeline on the public reads, namely fastp trimming at Q25 and MiXCR clone calling, and kept in-frame beta chains. Each entry is one CDR3 protein sequence, shown with its most common DNA and genes. The sample profile shows roughly 350,000 distinct CDR3 sequences; around 9% of them were found once. 8% to 10% of the sample lies in the top ten. The sequenced material came from naive T cells sorted from blood. Taken with the paper, the label for cell subset or site translates to: cells isolated with a human naive T-cell isolation kit. The source of these receptors is a woman in her forties or fifties in good health.

This clonotype has at least ten counts. This chain uses TRBV20-1 with TRBJ2-7, with TRBD1 as a possible D gene (6 bases). The CDR3 extends over 13 amino acids. Germline CDR1 and CDR2: DFQATT and SNEGSKA (reference sequence). The CDR3 spells CCRTDRISYEQYF. The CDR3 region has the DNA TGCTGCCGCACTGACAGGATCTCCTACGAGCAGTACTTC.

This clonotype was seen repeatedly, ten times or more. The rearrangement links TRBV5-1 to TRBJ2-1; D is possibly TRBD2 (6 bases). CDR3 size: 15 residues. The germline CDR1 and CDR2 sequences are SGHRS and YFSETQ. V lost 2 bases, J lost 6 bases, and 15 bases lay in between. As DNA, the CDR3 is TGCGCCAGCAGCTTAGATCCCTGGGGGGTCAATGAGCAGTTCTTC. This translates into CASSLDPWGVNEQFF.

This clonotype showed up just a few times. The chain employs TRBV12-3 or TRBV12-4 and TRBJ1-1; perhaps TRBD1 as D (6 bases). Deletions cut 6 bases from V and 4 bases from J, with 18 bases between. This CDR3 comprises 15 residues. In nucleotides, the CDR3 is TGTGCCAGCAGAGCGGACAGAACGGGCGGCACTGAAGCTTTCTTT. Its protein is CASRADRTGGTEAFF.